In its sample, the clone carrying this T cell receptor (beta chain) was seen a few times. The record originates from a study of T cell repertoires in cytomegalovirus infection. About the research overall: A matching HLA type, together with CMV infection, was signaled by public TCR beta signatures.

TCRdb reprocessed the reads with MiXCR, giving one entry per CDR3 protein. This table holds about 190,000 distinct CDR3 sequences, roughly 9% found once. V lost 7 bases, J lost 5 bases, and 15 bases lay in between. The CDR3 contains 14 residues. Germline loops: CDR1 SGHAT, CDR2 FQDESV (reference sequence). The clonotype originates from a human donor in good health (CMV status not recorded). Some clones in this sample may be carry-over from other donors' samples. The chain uses TRBV11-1 and TRBJ2-4, with TRBD2 as a possible D gene (5 bases). Sequenced input: PBMCs. The DNA of the CDR3 is TGTGCCAGCACCCTAACGGAGGCTCAAAACATTCAGTACTTC. Translation: CASTLTEAQNIQYF.